This T cell receptor beta chain was retrieved from a study of glioma-infiltrating T cells after dendritic cell vaccination. Overall study: Samples are from glioblastoma patients in Phase I and II dendritic cell vaccine trials. Between about 2003 and 2013, patients got autologous tumor lysate-pulsed dendritic cell vaccines. General study points: Complete blood and tumor specimen sets were limited to few patients.

Germline values: CDR1 LGHNA, CDR2 YNFKEQ. Trimming left V 3 bases short and J 3 bases short, with 9 bases between. CDR3 length equals 14 residues. Sequencing used immunoSEQ multiplex PCR; TCRdb keeps in-frame clones, though not all of them. This table holds about 99,000 clones, about four fifths found once. PBMC sampling occurred before vaccination, two weeks after the third dose, and at progression. Of note for this clone: Antigen: not known.

The sequenced sample was blood, obtained before dendritic cell vaccination. J is TRBJ1-5 and V is TRBV4-2, with D possibly being TRBD1 (6 bases). The clonotype was recovered from a human donor with glioblastoma. The DNA for the CDR3 is TGTGCCAGCAGCCATGGACAGCTCAATCAGCCCCAGCATTTT. Translation gives CASSHGQLNQPQHF.